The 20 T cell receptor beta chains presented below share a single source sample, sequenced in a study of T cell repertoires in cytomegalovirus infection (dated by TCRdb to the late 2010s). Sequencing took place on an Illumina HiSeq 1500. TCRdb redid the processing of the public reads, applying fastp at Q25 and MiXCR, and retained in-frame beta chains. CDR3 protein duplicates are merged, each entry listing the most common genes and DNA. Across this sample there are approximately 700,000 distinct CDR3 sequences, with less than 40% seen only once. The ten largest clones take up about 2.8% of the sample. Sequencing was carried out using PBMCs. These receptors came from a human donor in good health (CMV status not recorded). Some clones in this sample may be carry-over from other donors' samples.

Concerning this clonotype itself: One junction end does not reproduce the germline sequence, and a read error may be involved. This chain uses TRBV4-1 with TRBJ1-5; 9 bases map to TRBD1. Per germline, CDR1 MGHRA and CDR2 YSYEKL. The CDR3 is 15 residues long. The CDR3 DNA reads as TGTGCCAGCAGCCATGATACAGGGGGCGGGCAGCCCCAGCATTTT. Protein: CASSHDTGGGQPQHF.

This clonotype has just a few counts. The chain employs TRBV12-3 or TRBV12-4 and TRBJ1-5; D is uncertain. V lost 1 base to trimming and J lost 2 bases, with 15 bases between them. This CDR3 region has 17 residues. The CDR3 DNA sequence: TGTGCCAGCAGTTTAGGGACCTCGATTCGGGGCAATCAGCCCCAGCATTTT. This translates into CASSLGTSIRGNQPQHF.

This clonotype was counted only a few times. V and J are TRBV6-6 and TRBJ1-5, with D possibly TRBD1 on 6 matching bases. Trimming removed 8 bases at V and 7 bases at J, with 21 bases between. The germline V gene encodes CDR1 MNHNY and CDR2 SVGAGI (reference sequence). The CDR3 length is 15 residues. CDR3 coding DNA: TGTGCCAGCCAGACCCTCGACAGGTCAAGGCAGCCCCAGCATTTT. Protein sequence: CASQTLDRSRQPQHF.

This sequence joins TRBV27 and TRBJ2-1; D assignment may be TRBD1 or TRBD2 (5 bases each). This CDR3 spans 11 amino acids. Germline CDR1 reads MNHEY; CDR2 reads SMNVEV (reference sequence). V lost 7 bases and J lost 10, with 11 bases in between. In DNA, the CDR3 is TGTGCCAGCATTACGGGGCTCGAGCAGTTCTTC. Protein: CASITGLEQFF.

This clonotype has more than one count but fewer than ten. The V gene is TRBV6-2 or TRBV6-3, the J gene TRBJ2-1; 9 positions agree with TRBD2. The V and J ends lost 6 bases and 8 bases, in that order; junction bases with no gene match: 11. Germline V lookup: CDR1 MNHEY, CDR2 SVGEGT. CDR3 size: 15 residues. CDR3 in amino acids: CASRLPGLASYEQFF. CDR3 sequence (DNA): TGTGCCAGCAGATTACCGGGACTAGCCAGCTATGAGCAGTTCTTC.

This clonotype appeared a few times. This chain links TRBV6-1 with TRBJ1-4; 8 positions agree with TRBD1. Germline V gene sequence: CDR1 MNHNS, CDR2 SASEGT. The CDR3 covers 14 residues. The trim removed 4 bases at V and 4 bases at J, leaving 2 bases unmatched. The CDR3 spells CASSGGQGNEKLFF. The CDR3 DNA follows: TGTGCCAGCAGTGGAGGACAGGGTAATGAAAAACTGTTTTTT.

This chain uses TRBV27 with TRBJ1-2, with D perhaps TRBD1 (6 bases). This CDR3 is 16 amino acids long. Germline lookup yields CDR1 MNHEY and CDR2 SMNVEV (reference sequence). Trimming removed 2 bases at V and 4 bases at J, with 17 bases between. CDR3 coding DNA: TGTGCCAGCAGTTTAATCCCTCAACAGGGTGTCTATGGCTACACCTTC. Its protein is CASSLIPQQGVYGYTF.

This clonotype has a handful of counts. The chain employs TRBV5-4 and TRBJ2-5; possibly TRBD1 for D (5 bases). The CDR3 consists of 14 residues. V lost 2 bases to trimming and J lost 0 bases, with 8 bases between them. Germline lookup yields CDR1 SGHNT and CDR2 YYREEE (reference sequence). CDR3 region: CASSFRRDQETQYF. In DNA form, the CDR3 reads TGTGCCAGCAGCTTTCGCAGGGACCAAGAGACCCAGTACTTC.

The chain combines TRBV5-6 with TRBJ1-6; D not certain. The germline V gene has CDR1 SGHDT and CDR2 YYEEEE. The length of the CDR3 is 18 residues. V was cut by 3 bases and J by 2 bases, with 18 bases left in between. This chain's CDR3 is CASSSVSDRSTYNSPLHF. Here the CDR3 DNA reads TGTGCCAGCAGCTCGGTATCTGACCGAAGCACCTATAATTCACCCCTCCACTTT.

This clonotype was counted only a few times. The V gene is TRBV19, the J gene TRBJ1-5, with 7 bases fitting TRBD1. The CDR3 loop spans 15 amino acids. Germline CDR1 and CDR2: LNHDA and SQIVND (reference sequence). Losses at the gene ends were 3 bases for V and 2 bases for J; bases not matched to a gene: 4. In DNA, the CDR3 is TGTGCCAGTAGTATTGAGGGGGCCGGCAATCAGCCCCAGCATTTT. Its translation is CASSIEGAGNQPQHF.

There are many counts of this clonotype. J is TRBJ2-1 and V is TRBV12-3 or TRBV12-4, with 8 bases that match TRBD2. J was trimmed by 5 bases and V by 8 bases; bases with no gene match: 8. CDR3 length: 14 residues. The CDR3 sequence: CASLDGTRNNEQFF. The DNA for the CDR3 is TGTGCCAGCTTGGACGGGACTAGAAACAATGAGCAGTTCTTC.

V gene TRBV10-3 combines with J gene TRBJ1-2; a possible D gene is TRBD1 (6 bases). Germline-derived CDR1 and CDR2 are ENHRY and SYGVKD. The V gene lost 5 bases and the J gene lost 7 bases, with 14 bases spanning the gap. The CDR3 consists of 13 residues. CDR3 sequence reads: CAISYEGDFGYTF. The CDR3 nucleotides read TGTGCCATCAGTTACGAGGGGGACTTTGGCTACACCTTC.

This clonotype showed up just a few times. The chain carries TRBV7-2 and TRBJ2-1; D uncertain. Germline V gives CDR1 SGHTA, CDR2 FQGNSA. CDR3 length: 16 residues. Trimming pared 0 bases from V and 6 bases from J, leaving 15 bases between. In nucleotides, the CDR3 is TGTGCCAGCAGCTTAGCGATTAGGGCAGTGGGCAATGAGCAGTTCTTC. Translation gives CASSLAIRAVGNEQFF.

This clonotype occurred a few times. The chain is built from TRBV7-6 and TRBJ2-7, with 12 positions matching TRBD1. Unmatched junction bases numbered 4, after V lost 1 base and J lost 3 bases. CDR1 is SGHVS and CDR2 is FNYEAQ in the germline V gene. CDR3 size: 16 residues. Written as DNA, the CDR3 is TGTGCCAGCAGCTTAGAAGGGACAGGGGGCCTCTACGAGCAGTACTTC. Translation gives CASSLEGTGGLYEQYF.

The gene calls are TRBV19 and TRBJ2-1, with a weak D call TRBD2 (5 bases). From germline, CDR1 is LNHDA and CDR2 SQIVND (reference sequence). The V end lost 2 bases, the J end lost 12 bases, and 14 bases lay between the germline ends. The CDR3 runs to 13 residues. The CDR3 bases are TGTGCCAGTAGTATAAGTAACCTAGCCCCGCAGTTCTTC. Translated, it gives CASSISNLAPQFF.

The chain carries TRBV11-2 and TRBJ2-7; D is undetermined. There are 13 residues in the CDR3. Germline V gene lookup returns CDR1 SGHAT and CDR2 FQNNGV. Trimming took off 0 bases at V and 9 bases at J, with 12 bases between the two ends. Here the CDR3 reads CASSLEGLLGQYF. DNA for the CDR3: TGTGCCAGCAGCTTAGAAGGCTTACTCGGGCAGTACTTC.

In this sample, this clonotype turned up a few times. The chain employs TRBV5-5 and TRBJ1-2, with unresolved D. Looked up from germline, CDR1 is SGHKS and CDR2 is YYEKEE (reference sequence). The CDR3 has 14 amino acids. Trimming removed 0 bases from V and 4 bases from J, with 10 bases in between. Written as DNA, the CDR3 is TGTGCCAGCAGCTTGGATCTGGACGCCTATGGCTACACCTTC. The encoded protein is CASSLDLDAYGYTF.

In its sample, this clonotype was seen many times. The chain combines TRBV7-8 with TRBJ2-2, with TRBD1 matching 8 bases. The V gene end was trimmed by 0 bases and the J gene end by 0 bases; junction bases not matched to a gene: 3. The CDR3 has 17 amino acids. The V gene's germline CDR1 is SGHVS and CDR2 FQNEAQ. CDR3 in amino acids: CASSLAQQGANTGELFF. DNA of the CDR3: TGTGCCAGCAGCTTAGCCCAACAGGGGGCGAACACCGGGGAGCTGTTTTTT. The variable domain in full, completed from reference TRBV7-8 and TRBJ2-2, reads GAGVSQSPRYKVAKRGQDVALRCDPISGHVSLFWYQQALGQGPEFLTYFQNEAQLDKSGLPSDRFFAERPEGSVSTLKIQRTQQEDSAVYLCASSLAQQGANTGELFFGEGSRLTVL.

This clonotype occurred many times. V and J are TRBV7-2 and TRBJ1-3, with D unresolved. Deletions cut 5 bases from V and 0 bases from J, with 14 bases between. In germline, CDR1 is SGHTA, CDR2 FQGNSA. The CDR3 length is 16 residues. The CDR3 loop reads CASSPRVTRSGNTIYF. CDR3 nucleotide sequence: TGTGCCAGCAGCCCCCGTGTTACTCGCTCTGGAAACACCATATATTTT.

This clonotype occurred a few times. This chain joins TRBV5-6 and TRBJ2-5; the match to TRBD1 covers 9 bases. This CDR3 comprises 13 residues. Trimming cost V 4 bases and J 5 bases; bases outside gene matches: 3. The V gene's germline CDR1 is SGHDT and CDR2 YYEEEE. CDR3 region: CASSGTGLETQYF. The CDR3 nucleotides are TGTGCCAGCAGCGGGACAGGGTTGGAGACCCAGTACTTC.